This T cell receptor beta chain was sequenced for a study of T cell repertoires in cytomegalovirus infection. Study details: Based on public TCR beta signatures, there were indications of CMV infection and of a matching HLA type.

Study-level points and caveats: HLA-C-restricted CMV-specific TCR beta clonotypes were dominant in the ex vivo response. Cumulative frequency of public TCR beta families picked out carriers of CMV plus the relevant HLA.

TCRdb called the reads again in MiXCR, with one record for every CDR3 protein. The sample lists approximately 730,000 distinct CDR3 sequences, 25% to 35% occurring once. Details on this clonotype: The antigen remains unidentified.

The CDR3 contains 10 residues. The germline CDR1 and CDR2 sequences are LNHDA and SQIVND (reference sequence). V was pared by 10 bases and J by 8 bases, with 11 bases between. Sequences were derived from cultured CD8+ T cells from PBMCs, sampled from culture after CMV antigen stimulation. The sequence was obtained from a human donor in good health (CMV status not recorded). Some clones in this sample may be carry-over from other donors' samples. This sequence joins TRBV19 and TRBJ1-2; D not resolved. CDR3 region: CATMRVGYTF. CDR3 sequence (DNA): TGTGCCACTATGAGGGTCGGCTACACCTTC.